The rows below give T cell receptor beta chains drawn from one sample of a study of cytomegalovirus exposure and HLA in healthy donors. The data were produced by immunoSEQ multiplex PCR, yet TCRdb's version contains in-frame clones alone and is incomplete. Seen here are 130,000 or so clones, roughly three quarters observed once, and the top ten hold 1.1% to 1.5%. Sequencing was done on a sample of PBMCs. These receptors originate from a woman in her thirties or forties in good health and CMV-seronegative. Both conserved end residues are part of each CDR3. A D gene is named only where the DNA matches it firmly. A clone size is listed for some rows: how often the clone was seen (once, few, many), or a class if it is expanded.

j_call: TRBJ1-4; d_call: TRBD1; clone_size: -; v_call: TRBV4-3; cdr3_aa: CASSQDTRGPGEKLFF; cdr3_nt: TGCGCCAGCAGCCAAGATACCAGGGGGCCTGGGGAAAAACTGTTTTTT
j_call: TRBJ1-4; d_call: -; clone_size: -; v_call: TRBV19; cdr3_aa: CASSGMGAATNEKLFF; cdr3_nt: TGTGCCAGTAGTGGGATGGGAGCGGCAACTAATGAAAAACTGTTTTTT
j_call: TRBJ2-7; d_call: TRBD2; clone_size: -; v_call: TRBV27; cdr3_aa: CASSSLAGGRFLSYEQYF; cdr3_nt: TGTGCCAGCAGTTCACTAGCGGGGGGCCGATTTCTTTCCTACGAGCAGTACTTC
j_call: TRBJ1-5; d_call: TRBD1; clone_size: -; v_call: TRBV4-1; cdr3_aa: CASSQGGQGNQPQHF; cdr3_nt: TGCGCCAGCAGCCAAGGAGGACAGGGTAATCAGCCCCAGCATTTT
j_call: TRBJ1-6; d_call: -; clone_size: -; v_call: TRBV6-4; cdr3_aa: CASSDGGNSPLHF; cdr3_nt: TGTGCCAGCAGTGACGGGGGCAATTCACCCCTCCACTTT
j_call: TRBJ1-3; d_call: TRBD1; clone_size: -; v_call: TRBV29-1; cdr3_aa: CSVSGGLLSGNTIYF; cdr3_nt: TGCAGCGTTTCAGGGGGGCTTCTCTCTGGAAACACCATATATTTT
j_call: TRBJ2-3; d_call: -; clone_size: -; v_call: TRBV19; cdr3_aa: CASSIQGGIDTQYF; cdr3_nt: TGTGCCAGTAGTATACAGGGGGGAATAGATACGCAGTATTTT
j_call: TRBJ1-1; d_call: -; clone_size: few; v_call: TRBV29-1; cdr3_aa: CSVLDRSSTEAFF; cdr3_nt: TGCAGCGTTCTTGACAGGTCCAGCACTGAAGCTTTCTTT
j_call: TRBJ1-2; d_call: -; clone_size: -; v_call: TRBV19; cdr3_aa: CASRDSNYGYTF; cdr3_nt: TGTGCCAGTAGGGACAGCAACTATGGCTACACCTTC
j_call: TRBJ1-4; d_call: -; clone_size: -; v_call: TRBV18; cdr3_aa: CASSPAAGPNEKLFF; cdr3_nt: TGTGCCAGCTCACCAGCGGCAGGGCCTAATGAAAAACTGTTTTTT
j_call: TRBJ2-1; d_call: TRBD1; clone_size: -; v_call: TRBV27; cdr3_aa: CASSLEQGFIDEQFF; cdr3_nt: TGTGCCAGCAGTTTAGAACAGGGGTTTATCGATGAGCAGTTCTTC
j_call: TRBJ1-6; d_call: -; clone_size: -; v_call: TRBV5-1; cdr3_aa: CASSREGADNSPLHF; cdr3_nt: TGCGCCAGCAGCCGAGAGGGAGCAGATAATTCACCCCTCCACTTT
j_call: TRBJ2-5; d_call: -; clone_size: -; v_call: TRBV7-2; cdr3_aa: CASSLGALQETQYF; cdr3_nt: TGTGCCAGCAGCTTAGGAGCACTTCAAGAGACCCAGTACTTC
j_call: TRBJ1-1; d_call: -; clone_size: -; v_call: TRBV20-1; cdr3_aa: CSAGRNTEAFF; cdr3_nt: TGCAGTGCTGGGAGGAACACTGAAGCTTTCTTT